These T cell receptor beta chains were read from a single sample in a study of shared clonotypes between healthy human individuals. Clones were read by immunoSEQ multiplex PCR, and TCRdb kept only the in-frame ones, dropping some. The sample includes more than 2 million clones, over 85% of them seen just once. Specimen: naive CD4+ T cells sorted from blood. Source of these receptors: a man between 18 and 29 years old in good health. The CDR3 runs from the conserved cysteine through the conserved F or W. The D gene is left open where the match is weak. Clone size, where shown, is once, few, many, or a class for clones that have expanded.

v_gene,d_gene,j_gene,abundance,CDR3aa,CDR3nt
TRBV5-5,NA,TRBJ1-6,NA,CASSSRSQVDSPLHF,TGTGCCAGCAGCTCCCGGAGCCAGGTGGATTCACCCCTCCACTTT
TRBV2,NA,TRBJ2-2,once,CASSVINTGELFF,TGTGCCAGCAGTGTTATAAACACCGGGGAGCTGTTTTTT
TRBV6-6,NA,TRBJ2-3,NA,CASSYGDRGADTQYF,TGTGCCAGCAGTTACGGGGACCGGGGAGCAGATACGCAGTATTTT
TRBV11-2,NA,TRBJ1-1,few,CASSLGGNLNTEAFF,TGTGCCAGCAGCTTAGGGGGGAATCTGAACACTGAAGCTTTCTTT
TRBV2,NA,TRBJ2-7,NA,CATLRTSSSYEQYF,TGTGCCACTCTACGCACTTCGAGCTCCTACGAGCAGTACTTC
TRBV28,NA,TRBJ1-2,NA,CASKTGNYGYTF,TGTGCCAGCAAGACGGGTAACTATGGCTACACCTTC
TRBV28,NA,TRBJ1-1,once,CASSSHGGENTEAFF,TGTGCCAGCAGCTCTCACGGGGGAGAGAACACTGAAGCTTTCTTT
TRBV7-2,TRBD1,TRBJ2-7,NA,CASSLDRGSYEQYF,TGTGCCAGCAGCCTAGACAGGGGCTCCTACGAGCAGTACTTC
TRBV7-2,NA,TRBJ1-1,NA,CASSLRTEGREAFF,TGTGCCAGCAGCTTACGGACGGAGGGACGAGAAGCTTTCTTT
TRBV28,TRBD1,TRBJ1-5,NA,CASSTPSNRGLLQDSNQPQHF,TGTGCCAGCAGTACCCCTTCGAACAGGGGGCTATTACAGGATAGCAATCAGCCCCAGCATTTT
TRBV18,NA,TRBJ2-5,NA,CASSPPGAETQYF,TGTGCCAGCTCACCACCGGGGGCAGAGACCCAGTACTTC
TRBV6-6,TRBD1,TRBJ1-1,once,CASSYPDRGNTEAFF,TGTGCCAGCAGTTATCCGGACAGGGGGAACACTGAAGCTTTCTTT
TRBV5-1,TRBD1,TRBJ2-7,NA,CASSLGDSPIEQYF,TGCGCCAGCAGCTTGGGGGACAGTCCAATAGAGCAGTACTTC
TRBV2,TRBD1,TRBJ1-4,NA,CASQGARTNEKLFF,TGTGCCAGTCAGGGGGCGCGAACTAATGAAAAACTGTTTTTT
TRBV9,NA,TRBJ2-1,NA,CASPSGWGNEQFF,TGTGCCAGCCCCTCAGGCTGGGGGAATGAGCAGTTCTTC